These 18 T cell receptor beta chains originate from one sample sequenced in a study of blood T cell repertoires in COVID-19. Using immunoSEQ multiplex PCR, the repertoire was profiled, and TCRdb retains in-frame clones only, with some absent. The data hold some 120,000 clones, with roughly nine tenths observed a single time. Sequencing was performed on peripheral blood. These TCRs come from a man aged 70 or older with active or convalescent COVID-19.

The CDR3 reads CASSGMQGDYYGYTF. The CDR3 bases are TGTGCCAGCAGTGGCATGCAGGGCGATTACTATGGCTACACCTTC. The chain joins TRBV2 to TRBJ1-2; maybe TRBD1 (5 bases). This CDR3 has 15 amino acids. The V gene's germline CDR1 is SNHLY and CDR2 FYNNEI. V lost 4 bases to trimming and J lost 3 bases, with 15 bases between them.

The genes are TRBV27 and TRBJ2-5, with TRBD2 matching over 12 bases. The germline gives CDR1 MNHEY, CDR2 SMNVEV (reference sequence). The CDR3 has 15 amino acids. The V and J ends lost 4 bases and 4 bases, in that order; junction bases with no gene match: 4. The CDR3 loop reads CASSSSGRGGETQYF. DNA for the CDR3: TGTGCCAGCAGTTCTAGCGGGAGGGGTGGAGAGACCCAGTACTTC.

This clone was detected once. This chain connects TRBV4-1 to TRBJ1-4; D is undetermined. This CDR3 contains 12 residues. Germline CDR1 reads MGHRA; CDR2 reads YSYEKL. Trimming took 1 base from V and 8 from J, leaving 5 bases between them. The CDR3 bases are TGCGCCAGCAGCCAAGGAGGGGAAAAACTGTTTTTT. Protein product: CASSQGGEKLFF.

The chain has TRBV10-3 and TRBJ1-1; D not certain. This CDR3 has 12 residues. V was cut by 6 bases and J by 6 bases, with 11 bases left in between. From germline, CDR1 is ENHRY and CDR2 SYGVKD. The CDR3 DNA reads TGTGCCATCAGCACCAATAGCGCTGAAGCTTTCTTT. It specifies CAISTNSAEAFF.

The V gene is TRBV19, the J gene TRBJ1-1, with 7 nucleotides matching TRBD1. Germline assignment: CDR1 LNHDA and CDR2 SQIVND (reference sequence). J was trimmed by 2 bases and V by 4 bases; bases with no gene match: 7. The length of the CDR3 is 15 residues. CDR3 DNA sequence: TGTGCCAGTAGTACTACGGGACAGCTAAACACTGAAGCTTTCTTT. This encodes CASSTTGQLNTEAFF.

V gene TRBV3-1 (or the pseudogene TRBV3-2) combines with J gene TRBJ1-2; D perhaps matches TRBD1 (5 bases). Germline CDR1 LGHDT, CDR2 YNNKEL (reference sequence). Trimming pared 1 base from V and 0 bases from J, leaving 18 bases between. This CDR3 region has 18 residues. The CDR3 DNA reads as TGTGCCAGCAGCCAAGCTGTGGGCAGGGCTCCTACTAACTATGGCTACACCTTC. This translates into CASSQAVGRAPTNYGYTF.

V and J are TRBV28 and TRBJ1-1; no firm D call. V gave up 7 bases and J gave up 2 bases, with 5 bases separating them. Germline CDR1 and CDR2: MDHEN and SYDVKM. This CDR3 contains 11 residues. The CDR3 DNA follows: TGTGCCAGCAACAGTAACACTGAAGCTTTCTTT. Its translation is CASNSNTEAFF.

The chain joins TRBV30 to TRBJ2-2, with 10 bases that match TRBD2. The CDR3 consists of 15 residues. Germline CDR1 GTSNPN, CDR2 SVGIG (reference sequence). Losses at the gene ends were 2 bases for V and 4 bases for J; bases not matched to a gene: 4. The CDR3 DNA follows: TGTGCCTGGAGTAGGACTAGCGGAATCACCGGGGAGCTGTTTTTT. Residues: CAWSRTSGITGELFF.

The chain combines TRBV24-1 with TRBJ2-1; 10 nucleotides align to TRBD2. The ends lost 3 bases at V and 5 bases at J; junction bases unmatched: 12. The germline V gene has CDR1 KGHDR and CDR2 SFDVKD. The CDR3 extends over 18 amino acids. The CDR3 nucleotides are TGTGCCACCAGTGATCCCCGACTAGCGGGTGCGGCCAACAATGAGCAGTTCTTC. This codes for CATSDPRLAGAANNEQFF.

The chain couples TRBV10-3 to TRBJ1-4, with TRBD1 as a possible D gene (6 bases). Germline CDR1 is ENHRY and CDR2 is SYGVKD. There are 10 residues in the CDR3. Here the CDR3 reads CAVRGEKLFF. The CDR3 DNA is TGTGCGGTTAGGGGGGAAAAACTGTTTTTT.

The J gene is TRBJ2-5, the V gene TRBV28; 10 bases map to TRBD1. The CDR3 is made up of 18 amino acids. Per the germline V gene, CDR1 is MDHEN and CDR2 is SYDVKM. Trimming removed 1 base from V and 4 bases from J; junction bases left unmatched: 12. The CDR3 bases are TGTGCCAGCAGTTTATCCGGGACAGGGGTAGGCGGGGTAGAGACCCAGTACTTC. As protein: CASSLSGTGVGGVETQYF.

This chain's CDR3 is CASSPNLGAPGIEQYF. CDR3 coding DNA: TGCGCCAGCAGCCCCAATTTAGGGGCCCCGGGTATCGAGCAGTACTTC. V is TRBV4-1 and J is TRBJ2-7, with D perhaps TRBD1 (5 bases). Trimming removed 4 bases from V and 6 bases from J, with 22 bases in between. Germline loops: CDR1 MGHRA, CDR2 YSYEKL. There are 16 residues in the CDR3.

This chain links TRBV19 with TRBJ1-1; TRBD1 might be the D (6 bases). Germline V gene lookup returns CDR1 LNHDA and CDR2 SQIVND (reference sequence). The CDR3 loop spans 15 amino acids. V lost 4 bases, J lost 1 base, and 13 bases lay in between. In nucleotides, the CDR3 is TGTGCCAGTAGTAGGACAGCTTATCCGAACACTGAAGCTTTCTTT. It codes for CASSRTAYPNTEAFF.

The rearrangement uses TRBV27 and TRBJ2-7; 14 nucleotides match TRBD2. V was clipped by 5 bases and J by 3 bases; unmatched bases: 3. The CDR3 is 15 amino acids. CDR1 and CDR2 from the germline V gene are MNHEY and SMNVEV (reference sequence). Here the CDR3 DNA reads TGTGCCAGCAGTGACGGACTAGCGGGGGGCTACGAGCAGTACTTC. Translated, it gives CASSDGLAGGYEQYF.

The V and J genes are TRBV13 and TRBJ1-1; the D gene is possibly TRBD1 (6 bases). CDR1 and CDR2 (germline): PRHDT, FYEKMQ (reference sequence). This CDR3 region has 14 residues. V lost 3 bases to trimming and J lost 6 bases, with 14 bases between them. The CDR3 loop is CASSFGQPPPEAFF. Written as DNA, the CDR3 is TGTGCCAGCAGCTTCGGACAGCCACCTCCTGAAGCTTTCTTT.

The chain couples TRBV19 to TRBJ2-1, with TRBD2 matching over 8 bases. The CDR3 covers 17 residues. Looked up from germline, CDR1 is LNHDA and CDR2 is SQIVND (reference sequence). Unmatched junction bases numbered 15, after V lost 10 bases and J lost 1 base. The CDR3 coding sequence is TGTGCCACCGCTTTGGGGGGGGCGGGAGGATCCTACAATGAGCAGTTCTTC. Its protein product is CATALGGAGGSYNEQFF.

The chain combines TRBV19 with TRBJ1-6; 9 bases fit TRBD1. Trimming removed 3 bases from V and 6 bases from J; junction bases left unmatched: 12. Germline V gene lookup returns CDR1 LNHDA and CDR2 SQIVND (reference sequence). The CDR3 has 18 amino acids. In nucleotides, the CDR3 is TGTGCCAGTAGTATTGGATACGCCGGGACAGGGTTTAATTCACCCCTCCACTTT. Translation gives CASSIGYAGTGFNSPLHF.

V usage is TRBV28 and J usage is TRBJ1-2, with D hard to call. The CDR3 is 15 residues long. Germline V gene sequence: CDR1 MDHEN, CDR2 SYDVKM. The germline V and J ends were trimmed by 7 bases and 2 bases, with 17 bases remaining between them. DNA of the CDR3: TGTGCCAGCATCCCGCGGGGAGAGCGAAACTATGGCTACACCTTC. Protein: CASIPRGERNYGYTF.